Listed here are 17 T cell receptor beta chains from one sample, sequenced in a study of shared clonotypes between healthy human individuals. Positively selected for CCR7, the CD45RO-negative cells used as naive CD8 cells excluded terminally differentiated effector memory CD45RA+ cells. Assay used: immunoSEQ multiplex PCR; TCRdb lists only in-frame clones, some missing. This table holds roughly 550,000 clones, just under 97% found once. The sample comprised naive CD8+ T cells sorted from blood. Source of these receptors: a woman aged 25 to 39 in good health.

The chain couples TRBV19 to TRBJ2-3; the D gene is possibly TRBD1 (6 bases). The CDR3 loop spans 15 amino acids. The germline gives CDR1 LNHDA, CDR2 SQIVND (reference sequence). Trimming pared 1 base from V and 4 bases from J, leaving 12 bases between. This chain's CDR3 is CASSIVGGSPDTQYF. The CDR3 bases are TGTGCCAGTAGTATAGTAGGGGGTTCTCCAGATACGCAGTATTTT. Variable domain in full (rest from reference TRBV19 and TRBJ2-3): DGGITQSPKYLFRKEGQNVTLSCEQNLNHDAMYWYRQDPGQGLRLIYYSQIVNDFQKGDIAEGYSVSREKKESFPLTVTSAQKNPTAFYLCASSIVGGSPDTQYFGPGTRLTVL.

The chain employs TRBV28 and TRBJ2-2, with 9 bases identical to TRBD2. The CDR3 is made up of 18 amino acids. Germline CDR1 is MDHEN and CDR2 is SYDVKM. Trimming removed 4 bases from V and 1 base from J; junction bases left unmatched: 10. CDR3 protein: CASSSHHSGSKNTGELFF. The CDR3 region has the DNA TGTGCCAGCAGTTCACACCATAGCGGGAGTAAGAACACCGGGGAGCTGTTTTTT.

The V call is TRBV15, the J call TRBJ2-7, with 7 bases identical to TRBD1. Germline V lookup: CDR1 LNHNV, CDR2 YYDKDF (reference sequence). The CDR3 runs 18 residues. V shed 4 bases, J shed 3 bases, and the junction held 18 bases outside the gene matches. The CDR3 sequence: CATSNLGLLKGAFYEQYF. As DNA, the CDR3 is TGTGCCACCAGCAACCTTGGGCTTCTCAAGGGGGCCTTCTACGAGCAGTACTTC.

The gene calls are TRBV28 and TRBJ2-3; D possibly uses TRBD1 or TRBD2 (5 bases each). The CDR3 contains 15 residues. The ends were cut back, 5 bases at V and 1 base at J, with 13 bases in the middle. Germline CDR1 reads MDHEN; CDR2 reads SYDVKM. The chain's CDR3 is CASSPLGTGTDTQYF. DNA for the CDR3: TGTGCCAGCAGTCCCCTCGGGACGGGCACAGATACGCAGTATTTT.

The rearrangement joins TRBV7-9 to TRBJ2-2; tentatively, D is TRBD2 (6 bases). The CDR3 loop spans 16 amino acids. Germline V lookup: CDR1 SEHNR, CDR2 FQNEAQ (reference sequence). Trimming left V 0 bases short and J 4 bases short, with 12 bases between. This CDR3 is CASSLARGRGTGELFF. The CDR3 DNA sequence: TGTGCCAGCAGCTTAGCGCGGGGCCGTGGCACCGGGGAGCTGTTTTTT. The entire variable domain, with the rest obtained from reference TRBV7-9 and TRBJ2-2, is as follows: DTGVSQNPRHKITKRGQNVTFRCDPISEHNRLYWYRQTLGQGPEFLTYFQNEAQLEKSRLLSDRFSAERPKGSFSTLEIQRTEQGDSAMYLCASSLARGRGTGELFFGEGSRLTVL.

CDR3 region: CASSLVPGELFF. The DNA for the CDR3 is TGTGCCAGCAGTTTAGTTCCCGGGGAGCTGTTTTTT. The rearrangement uses TRBV28 and TRBJ2-2; no definite D call. From germline, CDR1 is MDHEN and CDR2 SYDVKM. Trimming removed 2 bases from V and 6 bases from J, with 4 bases in between. The CDR3 extends over 12 amino acids.

The chain uses TRBV7-9 and TRBJ1-5; no definite D call. The CDR3 length is 14 residues. Looked up from germline, CDR1 is SEHNR and CDR2 is FQNEAQ (reference sequence). Deletions cut 2 bases from V and 2 bases from J, with 7 bases between. CDR3 region: CASSLTEGNQPQHF. In DNA form, the CDR3 reads TGTGCCAGCAGCTTAACGGAGGGCAATCAGCCCCAGCATTTT.

V is TRBV11-2 and J is TRBJ2-7, with D perhaps TRBD1 or TRBD2 (5 bases each). The CDR3 consists of 15 residues. Germline V gene data show CDR1 as SGHAT and CDR2 as FQNNGV. Deletions cut 4 bases from V and 4 bases from J, with 17 bases between. The CDR3 loop reads CASSSRGRDGYEQYF. CDR3 nucleotides: TGTGCCAGCAGCTCCCGGGGCAGGGACGGATACGAGCAGTACTTC. Using reference TRBV11-2 and TRBJ2-7 for the parts outside the CDR3, the full variable domain is EAGVAQSPRYKIIEKRQSVAFWCNPISGHATLYWYQQILGQGPKLLIQFQNNGVVDDSQLPKDRFSAERLKGVDSTLKIQPAKLEDSAVYLCASSSRGRDGYEQYFGPGTRLTVT.

The chain uses TRBV11-2 and TRBJ2-7; either TRBD1 or TRBD2 may fit D (5 bases each). The V gene's germline CDR1 is SGHAT and CDR2 FQNNGV. V lost 5 bases to trimming and J lost 4 bases, with 12 bases between them. CDR3 size: 13 residues. The DNA of the CDR3 is TGTGCCAGCAGCCTAAGGGACCATTACGAGCAGTACTTC. Amino acids: CASSLRDHYEQYF.

The gene calls are TRBV28 and TRBJ2-1; D is uncertain. The CDR3 sequence is 15 residues long. Germline V CDR1 and CDR2: MDHEN, SYDVKM. With 9 bases removed from V and 4 bases from J, the gap between germline ends came to 19 bases. The CDR3 reads CASHHSADRYNEQFF. CDR3 in DNA: TGTGCCAGTCACCACTCAGCTGATAGGTACAATGAGCAGTTCTTC.

Concerning this clone itself: Other DNA variants within this sample encode the same CDR3. CDR3 bases: TGTGCCAGCAGTGGCGGGACAGGGGGCAATCAGCCCCAGCATTTT. Translating it yields CASSGGTGGNQPQHF. The chain employs TRBV27 and TRBJ1-5, with TRBD1 identical over 10 bases. The CDR3 is 15 amino acids. CDR1 is MNHEY, CDR2 SMNVEV, per germline (reference sequence). The junction had 3 bases not matched to a gene; V was cut back by 5 bases and J by 2 bases.

The gene calls are TRBV28 and TRBJ1-1; maybe TRBD1 (5 bases). CDR1 MDHEN and CDR2 SYDVKM come from the germline V gene. The CDR3 length is 15 residues. Trimming took 4 bases from V and 0 from J, leaving 12 bases between them. The CDR3, as DNA: TGTGCCAGCAGTTCGGGGGTGGGGATGAACACTGAAGCTTTCTTT. Translation: CASSSGVGMNTEAFF.

This clone was seen only once. The V and J genes are TRBV7-8 and TRBJ2-5, with a weak D call TRBD2 (5 bases). The germline gives CDR1 SGHVS, CDR2 FQNEAQ. The CDR3 consists of 13 residues. Trimming cost V 2 bases and J 5 bases, with 9 bases left between them. Written as DNA, the CDR3 is TGTGCCAGCAGCTTATACTCGGGGGAGACCCAGTACTTC. Residues: CASSLYSGETQYF.

This clone was counted between two and nine times. The J gene is TRBJ1-4, the V gene TRBV9, with D tentatively TRBD1 (6 bases). Trimming cost V 0 bases and J 3 bases, with 6 bases left between them. The CDR3 has 14 residues. CDR1 is SGDLS, CDR2 YYNGEE, per germline. The CDR3 here is CASSVEGANEKLFF. The CDR3 nucleotides read TGTGCCAGCAGCGTAGAGGGGGCTAATGAAAAACTGTTTTTT. The whole variable domain, remainder taken from reference TRBV9 and TRBJ1-4, is DSGVTQTPKHLITATGQRVTLRCSPRSGDLSVYWYQQSLDQGLQFLIQYYNGEERAKGNILERFSAQQFPDLHSELNLSSLELGDSALYFCASSVEGANEKLFFGSGTQLSVL.

The chain employs TRBV6-6 and TRBJ2-7; TRBD2 agrees at 7 bases. The germline V gene encodes CDR1 MNHNY and CDR2 SVGAGI (reference sequence). V trimming: 4 bases; J trimming: 0 bases; junction bases outside the gene matches: 3. CDR3 length equals 14 residues. CDR3 residues: CASSFGGSSYEQYF. The CDR3 nucleotides read TGTGCCAGCAGTTTCGGCGGGAGCTCCTACGAGCAGTACTTC.

The chain carries TRBV7-9 and TRBJ1-6; D is unresolved. The CDR3 runs 16 residues. Germline CDR1 reads SEHNR; CDR2 reads FQNEAQ (reference sequence). The germline V and J ends were trimmed by 6 bases and 6 bases, with 18 bases remaining between them. The CDR3 DNA reads as TGTGCCAGCAGTTCCCCCGGGTCCGGACTTAATTCACCCCTCCACTTT. It yields the protein CASSSPGSGLNSPLHF. Full variable domain (outside the CDR3, taken from reference TRBV7-9 and TRBJ1-6): DTGVSQNPRHKITKRGQNVTFRCDPISEHNRLYWYRQTLGQGPEFLTYFQNEAQLEKSRLLSDRFSAERPKGSFSTLEIQRTEQGDSAMYLCASSSPGSGLNSPLHFGNGTRLTVT.

This chain uses TRBV11-2 with TRBJ2-7; 7 positions agree with TRBD2. Unmatched junction bases numbered 12, after V lost 5 bases and J lost 5 bases. There are 15 residues in the CDR3. CDR1 is SGHAT and CDR2 is FQNNGV in the germline V gene. For the CDR3, the DNA is TGTGCCAGCAGCCTCAGTCCGAGCGGGATGGACGAGCAGTACTTC. It yields the protein CASSLSPSGMDEQYF.